Listed below are T cell receptor beta chains from one sample, sequenced in a study of cytomegalovirus exposure and HLA in healthy donors. TCRdb's table, derived via immunoSEQ multiplex PCR, lists solely in-frame clones and lacks some. The sample gives some 80,000 clones, about four fifths of which show up once; over 4.5% is in the top ten. Sequenced sample: PBMCs. These receptors all stem from a man in his late teens or twenties in good health and CMV-seropositive. Each CDR3 is given with its conserved first and last residue. D genes are given only for firm matches. Clone sizes are given selectively: once, few, many, or a class where the clone is expanded.

size: -
V: TRBV6-1
J: TRBJ1-5
D: TRBD1
DNA: TGTGCCAGCAGTGAGGGACAGTTTAGCAATCAGCCCCAGCATTTT
CDR3: CASSEGQFSNQPQHF

size: -
V: TRBV7-8
J: TRBJ1-5
D: -
DNA: TGTGCCAGCAGCTTAGCGGGGAGGTATCAGCCCCAGCATTTT
CDR3: CASSLAGRYQPQHF

size: -
V: TRBV10-3
J: TRBJ1-2
D: -
DNA: TGTGCCATCCAGGACAGAGCGTCCATCTATGGCTACACCTTC
CDR3: CAIQDRASIYGYTF

size: -
V: TRBV5-6
J: TRBJ2-7
D: TRBD1
DNA: TGTGCCAGCAGCTTGGGCCAGGGGGACGAGCAGTACTTC
CDR3: CASSLGQGDEQYF

size: few
V: TRBV5-1
J: TRBJ1-4
D: TRBD1
DNA: TGCGCCAGCAGCTCCGGGACAGCTAATGAAAAACTGTTTTTT
CDR3: CASSSGTANEKLFF

size: -
V: TRBV29-1
J: TRBJ2-2
D: -
DNA: TGCAGCGTCCGACAGTCAGGGGAGCTGTTTTTT
CDR3: CSVRQSGELFF

size: -
V: TRBV5-1
J: TRBJ2-7
D: TRBD1
DNA: TGCGCCAGCAGCATGGACAGGGGGGTCGAGCAGTACTTC
CDR3: CASSMDRGVEQYF

size: -
V: TRBV27
J: TRBJ2-1
D: -
DNA: TGTGCCACCTCTATAGCCCGTCGGGATGAGCAGTTCTTC
CDR3: CATSIARRDEQFF

size: -
V: TRBV7-7
J: TRBJ1-5
D: -
DNA: TGTGCTAGCAGCTTTACAGGCCGAGAGGGCAATCAGCCCCAGCATTTT
CDR3: CASSFTGREGNQPQHF

size: -
V: TRBV4-2
J: TRBJ1-1
D: TRBD1
DNA: TGTGCCAGCAGCCAAGCGGGGACAGGAGGGACTGAAGCTTTCTTT
CDR3: CASSQAGTGGTEAFF

size: -
V: TRBV28
J: TRBJ2-2
D: -
DNA: TGTGCCAGCAGTTTTTTGAGCCGGGATGAGAACACCGGGGAGCTGTTTTTT
CDR3: CASSFLSRDENTGELFF

size: -
V: TRBV7-9
J: TRBJ1-4
D: TRBD1
DNA: TGTGCCAGCAGAGGAGACAGGGGGGCGGCCGAAAAACTGTTTTTT
CDR3: CASRGDRGAAEKLFF

size: -
V: TRBV9
J: TRBJ1-1
D: -
DNA: TGTGCCAGCAGCGTAGTGGGCCAACGGACTGAAGCTTTCTTT
CDR3: CASSVVGQRTEAFF

size: once
V: TRBV9
J: TRBJ2-1
D: TRBD2
DNA: TGTGCCAGCACCCCTAGCGGATCCGGGAATTACAATGAGCAGTTCTTC
CDR3: CASTPSGSGNYNEQFF

size: -
V: TRBV11-2
J: TRBJ2-2
D: -
DNA: TGTGCCAGCAGCTTAGTGATCAGCGGGGAGCTGTTTTTT
CDR3: CASSLVISGELFF

size: -
V: TRBV18
J: TRBJ1-2
D: -
DNA: TGTGCCAGCTCACCTAAGCCGTATGGCTACACCTTC
CDR3: CASSPKPYGYTF

size: -
V: TRBV9
J: TRBJ1-1
D: -
DNA: TGTGCCAGCAGCGTACAGGGACTCCCCGTTTTCTTT
CDR3: CASSVQGLPVFF

size: few
V: TRBV15
J: TRBJ2-1
D: TRBD2
DNA: TGTGCCACCAGCAGAGATTTAACTAGCGGGATCTACAATGAGCAGTTCTTC
CDR3: CATSRDLTSGIYNEQFF

size: few
V: TRBV7-9
J: TRBJ1-2
D: -
DNA: TGTGCCAGCAGCTCCTCGGGGAGAGACTATGGCTACACCTTC
CDR3: CASSSSGRDYGYTF

size: once
V: TRBV9
J: TRBJ1-2
D: -
DNA: TGTGCCAGCAGCCCCCGTGGGGGACTGGACGGCTACACCTTC
CDR3: CASSPRGGLDGYTF

size: -
V: TRBV11-2
J: TRBJ2-5
D: TRBD2
DNA: TGTGCCAGCAGCTTAGGGATAGCGGGAGTTGGAGAGACCCAGTACTTC
CDR3: CASSLGIAGVGETQYF

size: -
V: TRBV7-9
J: TRBJ2-3
D: TRBD2
DNA: TGTGCCAGCAGCCCCTCGGGGAGGGCAGATACGCAGTATTTT
CDR3: CASSPSGRADTQYF

size: -
V: TRBV7-9
J: TRBJ1-1
D: -
DNA: TGTGCCAGCACCCCGGGAGTTACACTCCTACAAGCTTTCTTT
CDR3: CASTPGVTLLQAFF

size: -
V: TRBV6-5
J: TRBJ2-7
D: TRBD2
DNA: TGTGCCAGCAGTTACCTGGGGACTAGCGGCTCATACGAGCAGTACTTC
CDR3: CASSYLGTSGSYEQYF

size: -
V: TRBV1
J: TRBJ2-3
D: -
DNA: TGCACCAGCAGCCCCCTGGGACTCCCGGGGGAGTATTTT
CDR3: CTSSPLGLPGEYF

size: -
V: TRBV2
J: TRBJ2-1
D: TRBD2
DNA: TGTGCCAGCAGTGATCGGCTAGCGGGGATCAATGAGCAGTTCTTC
CDR3: CASSDRLAGINEQFF

size: -
V: TRBV20-1
J: TRBJ2-5
D: -
DNA: TGCAGTGCTAGAGAGGGAGGGACCCAGTACTTC
CDR3: CSAREGGTQYF

size: -
V: TRBV6-6
J: TRBJ1-5
D: TRBD1
DNA: TGTGCCAGCAGATTGGACAGGGGGGGCCGTTATCAGCCCCAGCATTTT
CDR3: CASRLDRGGRYQPQHF

size: -
V: TRBV28
J: TRBJ2-7
D: TRBD1
DNA: TGTGCCAGCGCTATGACAGGGACCCCCTACGAGCAGTACTTC
CDR3: CASAMTGTPYEQYF

size: -
V: TRBV29-1
J: TRBJ2-5
D: TRBD1
DNA: TGCAGCGTTCATGACAGGGCGGAGACCCAGTACTTC
CDR3: CSVHDRAETQYF

size: -
V: TRBV6-5
J: TRBJ2-1
D: -
DNA: TGTGCCAGCAGTTACTCAAGCGTAACGGATGAGCAGTTCTTC
CDR3: CASSYSSVTDEQFF

size: -
V: TRBV9
J: TRBJ2-2
D: TRBD1
DNA: TGTGCCAGCAGCGGCGTATCCGGGACAGGGACCGGGGAGCTGTTTTTT
CDR3: CASSGVSGTGTGELFF

size: -
V: TRBV2
J: TRBJ2-1
D: TRBD1
DNA: TGTGCCAGCAGTTTCGACAGGGGATCCTACAATGAGCAGTTCTTC
CDR3: CASSFDRGSYNEQFF

size: -
V: TRBV13
J: TRBJ2-3
D: -
DNA: TGTGCCAGCAGCTTAGCGCGGTGGCACACAGATACGCAGTATTTT
CDR3: CASSLARWHTDTQYF

size: -
V: TRBV2
J: TRBJ1-5
D: TRBD1
DNA: TGTGCCAGCAGAGAAGGACAGGGGGCCCAGCCCCAGCATTTT
CDR3: CASREGQGAQPQHF

size: -
V: TRBV4-1
J: TRBJ2-1
D: TRBD2
DNA: TGCGCCAGCAGCCAACCTAGCGGCTTCTACAATGAGCAGTTCTTC
CDR3: CASSQPSGFYNEQFF

size: -
V: TRBV7-9
J: TRBJ1-4
D: -
DNA: TGTGCCAGCAGCCGGGTGGTTGGGGAAAAACTGTTTTTT
CDR3: CASSRVVGEKLFF

size: -
V: TRBV7-9
J: TRBJ2-2
D: TRBD1
DNA: TGTGCCAGCAGTCCAAGACAGGGATCCGGGGAGCTGTTTTTT
CDR3: CASSPRQGSGELFF

size: -
V: TRBV6-5
J: TRBJ2-7
D: -
DNA: TGTGCCAGCAGTTTCCAGGGTACGAACGAGCAGTACTTC
CDR3: CASSFQGTNEQYF

size: few
V: TRBV2
J: TRBJ2-1
D: TRBD2
DNA: TGTGCCAGCAGTGAAAGGCGGGAGGGCCCTTCCTACAATGAGCAGTTCTTC
CDR3: CASSERREGPSYNEQFF

size: few
V: TRBV6-1
J: TRBJ2-7
D: -
DNA: TGTGCCAGCAGACCCCCAGGGGACCACGAGCAGTACTTC
CDR3: CASRPPGDHEQYF

size: -
V: TRBV9
J: TRBJ2-6
D: -
DNA: TGTGCCAGCAGCGGAGGTAATGGGGCCAACGTCCTGACTTTC
CDR3: CASSGGNGANVLTF